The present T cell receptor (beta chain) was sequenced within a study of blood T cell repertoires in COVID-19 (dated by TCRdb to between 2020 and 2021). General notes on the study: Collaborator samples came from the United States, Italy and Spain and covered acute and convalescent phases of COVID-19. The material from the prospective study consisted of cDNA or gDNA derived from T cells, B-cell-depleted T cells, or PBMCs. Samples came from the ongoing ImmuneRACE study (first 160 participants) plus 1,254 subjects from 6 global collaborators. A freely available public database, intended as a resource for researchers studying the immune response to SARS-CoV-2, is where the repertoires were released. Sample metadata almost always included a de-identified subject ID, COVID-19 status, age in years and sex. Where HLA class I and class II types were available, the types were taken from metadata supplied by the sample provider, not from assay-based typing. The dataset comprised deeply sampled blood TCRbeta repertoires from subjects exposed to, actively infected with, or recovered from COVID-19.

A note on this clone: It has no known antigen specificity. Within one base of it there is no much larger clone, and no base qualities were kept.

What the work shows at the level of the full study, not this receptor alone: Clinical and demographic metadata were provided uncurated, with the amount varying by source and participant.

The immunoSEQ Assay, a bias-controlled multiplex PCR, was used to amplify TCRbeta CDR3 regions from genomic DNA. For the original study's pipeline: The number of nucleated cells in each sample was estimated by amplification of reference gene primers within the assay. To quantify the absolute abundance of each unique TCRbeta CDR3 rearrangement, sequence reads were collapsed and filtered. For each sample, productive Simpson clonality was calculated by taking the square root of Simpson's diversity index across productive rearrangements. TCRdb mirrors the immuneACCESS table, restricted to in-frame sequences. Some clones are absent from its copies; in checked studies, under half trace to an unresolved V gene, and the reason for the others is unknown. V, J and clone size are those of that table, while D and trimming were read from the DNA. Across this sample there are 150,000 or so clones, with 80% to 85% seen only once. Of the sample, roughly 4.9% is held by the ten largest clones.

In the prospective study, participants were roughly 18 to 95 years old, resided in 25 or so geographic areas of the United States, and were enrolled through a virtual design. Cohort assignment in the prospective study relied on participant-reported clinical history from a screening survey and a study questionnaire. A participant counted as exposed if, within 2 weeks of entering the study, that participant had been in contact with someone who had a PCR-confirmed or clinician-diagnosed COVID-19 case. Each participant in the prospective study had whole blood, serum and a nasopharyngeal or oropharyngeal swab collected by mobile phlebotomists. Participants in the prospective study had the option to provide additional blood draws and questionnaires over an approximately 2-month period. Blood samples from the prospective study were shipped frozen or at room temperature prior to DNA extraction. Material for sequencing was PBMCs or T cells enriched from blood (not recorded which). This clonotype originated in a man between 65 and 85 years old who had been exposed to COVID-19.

The nucleotides are TGTGCCAGCAGTTCCTCCGAGATGAGCACAGATACGCAGTATTTT. It encodes CASSSSEMSTDTQYF. The rearrangement combines TRBV28 with TRBJ2-3, with the D gene uncertain. As encoded in the germline V gene, CDR1 is MDHEN while CDR2 is SYDVKM. The V and J ends are trimmed by 4 bases and 0 bases, leaving 11 bases between them. The CDR3 holds 15 amino acids from the cysteine to the phenylalanine. Left in the record is the CDR3 DNA by itself, 45 bases read in frame from the first base.